The clone carrying this T cell receptor beta chain was picked up many times. The antigen is not known. This entry comes from a study of glioma-infiltrating T cells. Study-wide results and limits: Non-neoplastic patients had below-expected tissue-blood divergence, while all gliomas exceeded expectation. Very few CDR3 sequences were shared between tissue and blood.

The iRepertoire nested amplicon-rescue multiplex PCR amplified TCR alpha and beta CDR3s from RNA. For one-step reverse transcription and amplification, 100-400 ng of tissue mRNA or PBMC total RNA was used. MiXCR was run by TCRdb on the multiplex PCR reads, yielding one entry per CDR3 protein. The profile shows 85,000 to 110,000 distinct CDR3 sequences, around 28% of them singletons. The CDR3 has 16 amino acids. The V segment lost 5 bases and the J segment 1 base; nucleotides outside the gene matches: 9. Looked up from germline, CDR1 is SGHVS and CDR2 is FNYEAQ. What was sequenced was glioma tissue, nonneoplastic brain tissue, or PBMCs (not recorded which). The chain carries TRBV7-6 and TRBJ1-1, with 8 bases lining up with TRBD1. This TCR was recovered from a human donor with low-grade glioma or glioblastoma, undergoing nonglioma brain surgery, or in good health (not recorded which). The CDR3, as DNA: TGTGCCAGCAGCAGCCGACAGGGGAGTCCGAACACTGAAGCTTTCTTT. This sequence encodes CASSSRQGSPNTEAFF.